This TCR beta chain was recorded in a study of human thymus T cells. V was clipped by 3 bases and J by 2 bases, with 11 bases between them. Germline assignment: CDR1 LGHNA and CDR2 YSLEER. The CDR3 runs 14 residues. General observations from the study: Thymic and blood repertoires seemed to favor certain V and J genes.

The protocol was immunoSEQ multiplex PCR, while the TCRdb copy is restricted to in-frame clones and leaves out a portion. The data show about 60,000 clones, approximately 93% seen once. A note on this clone: Its antigen remains unknown.

This TCR was recovered from a boy in the first two years of life with a congenital heart defect but otherwise immunologically healthy. The V and J genes are TRBV4-3 and TRBJ2-7; a possible D gene is TRBD2 (6 bases). Material: blood. CDR3 residues: CASSHGTGAYEQYF. The CDR3 nucleotides are TGCGCCAGCAGCCATGGGACGGGAGCCTACGAGCAGTACTTC.